One and the same sample provided the 19 T cell receptor beta chains below, sequenced in a study of blood T cell repertoires in COVID-19. Libraries were prepared by immunoSEQ multiplex PCR; TCRdb keeps only in-frame clonotypes and omits some of them. The table shows some 110,000 clones, with about 85% occurring only once. The specimen sequenced was peripheral blood. These receptor sequences come from a woman over 75 with COVID-19, enrolled during active disease.

The genes are TRBV27 and TRBJ1-2; D may be TRBD1 (5 bases). Per the germline V gene, CDR1 is MNHEY and CDR2 is SMNVEV (reference sequence). V lost 3 bases and J 5 bases, leaving 10 bases between the germline ends. This CDR3 region has 13 residues. This chain's CDR3 is CASSFRGEYGYTF. The CDR3 DNA follows: TGTGCCAGCAGTTTTCGGGGGGAGTATGGCTACACCTTC.

The CDR3 nucleotides are TGTGCCAGCAGCCCGGGGGGGCGATTCCTCTTGATAACTAACTATGGCTACACCTTC. It encodes CASSPGGRFLLITNYGYTF. The gene calls are TRBV7-2 and TRBJ1-2; weak D call: TRBD1 (6 bases). CDR3 length equals 19 residues. Germline CDR1 and CDR2: SGHTA and FQGNSA. Trimming took off 5 bases at V and 0 bases at J, with 25 bases between the two ends.

CDR3 coding DNA: TGTGCCAGCAGCAGTACTAGCGGGGCAAACAATGAGCAGTTCTTC. Translated, it gives CASSSTSGANNEQFF. This chain links TRBV7-2 with TRBJ2-1, with 10 bases identical to TRBD2. CDR1 SGHTA and CDR2 FQGNSA come from the germline V gene. CDR3 length: 15 amino acids. V lost 5 bases and J lost 5; bases outside the gene matches: 6.

This rearrangement joins TRBV7-3 to TRBJ2-3; D gene ambiguous. The germline gives CDR1 SGHTA, CDR2 FQGTGA. The V gene lost 2 bases and the J gene lost 2 bases, with 5 bases spanning the gap. The CDR3 extends over 13 amino acids. CDR3 residues: CASSLGITDTQYF. The CDR3 region has the DNA TGTGCCAGCAGCTTAGGCATCACAGATACGCAGTATTTT.

The genes are TRBV18 and TRBJ2-7; D not resolved. Germline CDR1 is KGHSH and CDR2 is LQKENI. The CDR3 spans 12 residues. V was clipped by 3 bases and J by 6 bases, with 9 bases between them. CDR3 residues: CASSPGFPEQYF. The CDR3 coding sequence is TGTGCCAGCTCACCCGGGTTCCCCGAGCAGTACTTC.

The chain couples TRBV5-1 to TRBJ2-3, with 9 bases aligning to TRBD2. The germline gives CDR1 SGHRS, CDR2 YFSETQ. J lost 4 bases, V lost 3 bases, and 6 bases had no gene match. There are 15 residues in the CDR3. The DNA for the CDR3 is TGCGCCAGCAGCTGGGGACTAGCAGTGGCAGATACGCAGTATTTT. Translated: CASSWGLAVADTQYF.

The table lists this clone with a count of one. This chain joins TRBV3-1 (or the pseudogene TRBV3-2) and TRBJ1-3, with unresolved D. Germline lookup yields CDR1 LGHDT and CDR2 YNNKEL (reference sequence). The CDR3 spans 16 residues. V lost 4 bases and J lost 0, with 13 bases in between. In nucleotides, the CDR3 is TGTGCCAGCAGCCCCCGGGTCCTTTACTCTGGAAACACCATATATTTT. Encoded protein: CASSPRVLYSGNTIYF.

The chain links TRBV7-8 to TRBJ2-7, with D maybe TRBD2 (5 bases). The V gene's germline CDR1 is SGHVS and CDR2 FQNEAQ. This CDR3 has 19 residues. Trimming cost V 2 bases and J 2 bases, with 25 bases left between them. The CDR3 DNA reads TGTGCCAGCAGCTTAAGCGGTCGTCCGATTCCCGGGAAGACCTACGAGCAGTACTTC. Its protein product is CASSLSGRPIPGKTYEQYF.

The CDR3 nucleotides are TGTGCCCTACTCCATGGAGTCCTCACAGATACGCAGTATTTT. Encoded protein: CALLHGVLTDTQYF. The chain recombines TRBV24-1 with TRBJ2-3; D ambiguous. This CDR3 is built from 14 residues. V was trimmed by 12 bases and J by 2 bases, leaving 17 bases between them. Germline CDR1 and CDR2: KGHDR and SFDVKD.

V gene TRBV7-9 combines with J gene TRBJ2-7; D might be TRBD2 (6 bases). The V and J ends lost 7 bases and 5 bases respectively, with 15 bases between them. CDR3 size: 13 residues. Germline CDR1 and CDR2: SEHNR and FQNEAQ (reference sequence). In nucleotides, the CDR3 is TGTGCCAGCAAAGAGGGAGGTTACGACGAGCAGTACTTC. Translating it yields CASKEGGYDEQYF. The full variable domain, with the rest looked up from reference TRBV7-9 and TRBJ2-7, is DTGVSQNPRHKITKRGQNVTFRCDPISEHNRLYWYRQTLGQGPEFLTYFQNEAQLEKSRLLSDRFSAERPKGSFSTLEIQRTEQGDSAMYLCASKEGGYDEQYFGPGTRLTVT.

In its sample, this clone was seen once. The chain couples TRBV28 to TRBJ1-6, with a weak D call TRBD1 (6 bases). The germline V gene encodes CDR1 MDHEN and CDR2 SYDVKM. This CDR3 comprises 15 residues. V was clipped by 3 bases and J by 10 bases, with 16 bases between them. The CDR3 protein is CASSFLSGVKSPLHF. The CDR3 nucleotides read TGTGCCAGCAGTTTTTTATCAGGGGTTAAATCACCCCTCCACTTT. The complete variable domain, with remaining parts taken from reference TRBV28 and TRBJ1-6, reads DVKVTQSSRYLVKRTGEKVFLECVQDMDHENMFWYRQDPGLGLRLIYFSYDVKMKEKGDIPEGYSVSREKKERFSLILESASTNQTSMYLCASSFLSGVKSPLHFGNGTRLTVT.

The chain links TRBV7-2 to TRBJ1-1, with TRBD1 matching 9 bases. After removal of 0 bases from V and 1 base from J, the junction contained 3 bases not matched to a gene. The germline CDR1 and CDR2 sequences are SGHTA and FQGNSA. The CDR3 extends over 16 amino acids. CDR3 coding DNA: TGTGCCAGCAGCTTAGCGGACAGGGGAAGGAACACTGAAGCTTTCTTT. Its translation is CASSLADRGRNTEAFF.

The J gene is TRBJ1-1, the V gene TRBV6-6; D is unclear. This CDR3 contains 13 residues. The germline V gene encodes CDR1 MNHNY and CDR2 SVGAGI (reference sequence). The germline V and J ends were trimmed by 8 bases and 0 bases, with 10 bases remaining between them. CDR3 coding DNA: TGTGCCAGCTCGGTGAAAATGAACACTGAAGCTTTCTTT. Encoded protein: CASSVKMNTEAFF.

The chain carries TRBV7-2 and TRBJ2-7, with 7 bases aligning to TRBD1. Trimming removed 3 bases from V and 2 bases from J; junction bases left unmatched: 7. The CDR3 is 15 residues long. CDR1 is SGHTA, CDR2 FQGNSA, per germline. CDR3 sequence: CASSLSTGIAYEQYF. CDR3 DNA sequence: TGTGCCAGCAGCTTGTCGACAGGGATAGCCTACGAGCAGTACTTC.

This rearrangement joins TRBV7-2 to TRBJ1-4; D uncertain. The germline CDR1 and CDR2 sequences are SGHTA and FQGNSA. The germline V and J ends were trimmed by 5 bases and 8 bases, with 15 bases remaining between them. The CDR3 consists of 14 residues. The CDR3 is CASSPRMRAEKLFF. The CDR3 region has the DNA TGTGCCAGCAGCCCCCGGATGAGGGCCGAAAAACTGTTTTTT.

The rearrangement links TRBV28 to TRBJ1-4; possible D gene TRBD1, 6 bases. The CDR3 spans 14 residues. Germline V gene lookup returns CDR1 MDHEN and CDR2 SYDVKM. The germline V and J ends were trimmed by 6 bases and 5 bases, with 13 bases remaining between them. CDR3 region: CASSRGGPNEKLFF. CDR3 DNA sequence: TGTGCCAGCAGCAGAGGGGGACCAAATGAAAAACTGTTTTTT.

The CDR3, as DNA: TGTGCCAGCACTATACAGGGAGAGAATCAGCCCCAGCATTTT. Its translation is CASTIQGENQPQHF. The V gene is TRBV6-6, the J gene TRBJ1-5; D may be TRBD1 (6 bases). The CDR3 is made up of 14 amino acids. Germline CDR1 reads MNHNY; CDR2 reads SVGAGI (reference sequence). V lost 7 bases to trimming and J lost 4 bases, with 14 bases between them.

The chain recombines TRBV13 with TRBJ1-6; D unresolved. Germline V gene data show CDR1 as PRHDT and CDR2 as FYEKMQ (reference sequence). The CDR3 has 14 amino acids. Between the trimmed V and J ends, which lost 5 bases and 6 bases, there was a span of 11 bases. CDR3 sequence: CASSLTTGNSPLHF. The CDR3 bases are TGTGCCAGCAGCCTCACGACGGGTAATTCACCCCTCCACTTT.

This clone was seen a single time. The CDR3: CAIRGLANNEQFF. The CDR3 DNA follows: TGTGCCATCAGGGGACTAGCTAACAATGAGCAGTTCTTC. The rearrangement joins TRBV10-3 to TRBJ2-1, with TRBD2 identical over 9 bases. The CDR3 extends over 13 amino acids. Germline CDR1 ENHRY, CDR2 SYGVKD. With 6 bases clipped from V and 5 bases from J, the junction kept 2 bases outside the gene matches.